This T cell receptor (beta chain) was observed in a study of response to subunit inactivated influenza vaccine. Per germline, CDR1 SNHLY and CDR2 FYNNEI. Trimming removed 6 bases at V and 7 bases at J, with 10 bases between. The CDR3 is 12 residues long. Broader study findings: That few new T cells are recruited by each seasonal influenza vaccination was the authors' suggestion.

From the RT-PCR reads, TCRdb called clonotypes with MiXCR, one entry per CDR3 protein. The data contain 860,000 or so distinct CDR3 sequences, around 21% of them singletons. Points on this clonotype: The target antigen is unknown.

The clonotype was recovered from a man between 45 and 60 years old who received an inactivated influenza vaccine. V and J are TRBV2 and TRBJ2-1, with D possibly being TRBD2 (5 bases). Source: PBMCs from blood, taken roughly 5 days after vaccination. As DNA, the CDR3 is TGTGCCAGCAGCATCAGGAGGAATGAGCAGTTCTTC. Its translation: CASSIRRNEQFF.